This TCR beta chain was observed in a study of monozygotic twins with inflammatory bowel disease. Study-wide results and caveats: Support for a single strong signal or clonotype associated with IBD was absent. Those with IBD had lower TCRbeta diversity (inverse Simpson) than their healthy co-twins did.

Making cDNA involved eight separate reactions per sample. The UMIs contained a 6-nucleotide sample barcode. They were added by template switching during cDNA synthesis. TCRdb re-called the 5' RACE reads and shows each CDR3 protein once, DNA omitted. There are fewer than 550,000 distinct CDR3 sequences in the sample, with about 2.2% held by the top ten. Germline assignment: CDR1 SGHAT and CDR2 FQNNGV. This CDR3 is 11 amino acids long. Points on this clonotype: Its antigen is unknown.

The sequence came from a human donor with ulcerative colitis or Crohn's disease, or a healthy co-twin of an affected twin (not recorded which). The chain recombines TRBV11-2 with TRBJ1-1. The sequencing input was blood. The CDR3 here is CASSLGNEAFF.